The rows below give T cell receptor beta chains drawn from one sample of a study of T-cell memory formation after mild COVID-19. From the 5' RACE reads, TCRdb called clonotypes with MiXCR, one entry per CDR3 protein. Of 300,000 to 350,000 distinct CDR3 sequences listed, approximately 13% are singletons. The specimen was PBMCs or a T cell subset sorted from them (not recorded which). These receptors all stem from a man younger than 35 who had mild COVID-19 (a few samples of this study predate the infection). Cell type and time point are not known. The CDR3 runs from the conserved cysteine through the conserved F or W. D genes are given only for firm matches. A clone size is listed for some rows: how often the clone was seen (once, few, many), or a class if it is expanded.

D	J	V	size	CDR3	DNA
TRBD1	TRBJ2-4	TRBV9	few	CASSVSDRVDIQYF	TGTGCCAGCAGCGTTTCAGACAGGGTTGACATTCAGTACTTC
TRBD2	TRBJ2-3	TRBV20-1	-	CSGAGGVTDTQYF	TGCAGTGGGGCGGGGGGCGTGACAGATACGCAGTATTTT
-	TRBJ2-3	TRBV5-1	many	CASRPDSSTDTQYF	TGCGCCAGCAGACCGGACTCTAGCACAGATACGCAGTATTTT
-	TRBJ2-7	TRBV12-3/TRBV12-4	few	CASSSGLYEQYF	TGTGCCAGCAGTTCGGGACTGTACGAGCAGTACTTC
-	TRBJ2-3	TRBV5-1	-	CASSFSQRTTDTQYF	TGCGCCAGCAGCTTCTCCCAGCGCACCACAGATACGCAGTATTTT
TRBD2	TRBJ2-5	TRBV12-3/TRBV12-4	few	CASSFRLAGGVETQYF	TGTGCCAGCAGTTTTAGACTAGCGGGGGGAGTAGAGACCCAGTACTTC
-	TRBJ1-2	TRBV28	few	CASSSAGADGYTF	TGTGCCAGCAGTTCCGCAGGGGCGGATGGCTACACCTTC
-	TRBJ2-1	TRBV6-4	-	CASSDSPPRGSSYNEQFF	TGTGCCAGCAGTGACTCCCCGCCGCGGGGAAGCTCCTACAATGAGCAGTTCTTC
TRBD1	TRBJ1-5	TRBV20-1	-	CSATDREDNQPQHF	TGCAGTGCAACCGACAGGGAAGACAATCAGCCCCAGCATTTT
-	TRBJ2-5	TRBV4-3	-	CASSQDVQLRETQYF	TGCGCCAGCAGCCAAGACGTACAGCTAAGAGAGACCCAGTACTTC
TRBD2	TRBJ2-3	TRBV20-1	few	CSLTGLAGDRDTQYF	TGCAGCCTAACGGGACTAGCGGGGGATAGAGATACGCAGTATTTT
-	TRBJ1-2	TRBV11-2	once	CASAPADYGYTF	TGTGCCAGCGCCCCGGCTGACTATGGCTACACCTTC
-	TRBJ2-7	TRBV20-1	-	CSARDPFDSYEQYF	TGCAGTGCTAGAGATCCCTTTGACTCCTACGAGCAGTACTTC
TRBD2	TRBJ2-2	TRBV4-3	-	CASSQATAWAGGNTGELFF	TGCGCCAGCAGCCAAGCCACCGCATGGGCGGGGGGCAACACCGGGGAGCTGTTTTTT
-	TRBJ2-2	TRBV4-2	-	CASSSGQRPGELFF	TGTGCCAGCAGCTCCGGCCAGAGGCCCGGGGAGCTGTTTTTT
TRBD1	TRBJ1-5	TRBV18	few	CASSPFTGTGVNQPQHF	TGTGCCAGCTCACCATTTACCGGGACAGGGGTAAATCAGCCCCAGCATTTT
-	TRBJ2-5	TRBV3-1	-	CASRHSGGETQYF	TGTGCCAGCAGGCATAGCGGTGGGGAGACCCAGTACTTC
-	TRBJ2-2	TRBV5-1	many	CASSLTGNTGELFF	TGCGCCAGCAGCTTGACAGGGAACACCGGGGAGCTGTTTTTT
-	TRBJ1-1	TRBV12-3/TRBV12-4	-	CASSFRGFGNTEAFF	TGTGCCAGCAGTTTTAGAGGGTTTGGGAACACTGAAGCTTTCTTT
TRBD1	TRBJ2-7	TRBV12-3/TRBV12-4	few	CASTRSTGGYEQYF	TGTGCCAGCACCCGCTCGACAGGGGGCTACGAGCAGTACTTC
-	TRBJ1-1	TRBV5-1	-	CASSLAWQNTEAFF	TGCGCCAGCAGCTTGGCTTGGCAGAACACTGAAGCTTTCTTT
TRBD2	TRBJ2-3	TRBV7-2	-	CASSLAGLASDTQYF	TGTGCCAGCAGCTTAGCGGGACTAGCGTCAGATACGCAGTATTTT
TRBD2	TRBJ2-4	TRBV20-1	-	CSASYGGGQNIQYF	TGCAGTGCTAGTTACGGCGGGGGGCAAAACATTCAGTACTTC
-	TRBJ1-1	TRBV27	few	CATGQSRGTEAFF	TGTGCCACCGGACAGTCCCGGGGCACTGAAGCTTTCTTT
-	TRBJ2-3	TRBV9	-	CASNGGSTDTQYF	TGTGCCAGCAATGGGGGCAGCACAGATACGCAGTATTTT
TRBD2	TRBJ2-3	TRBV6-1	-	CASSEEGLAGDTQYF	TGTGCCAGCAGTGAAGAGGGACTAGCGGGAGATACGCAGTATTTT
-	TRBJ1-2	TRBV12-3/TRBV12-4	few	CASSFDTRGYGYTF	TGTGCCAGCAGTTTTGATACGAGGGGATATGGCTACACCTTC
-	TRBJ1-1	TRBV7-9	-	CASSLGGALSITEAFF	TGTGCCAGCAGCTTAGGCGGGGCTTTATCTATCACTGAAGCTTTCTTT
TRBD1	TRBJ2-1	TRBV28	-	CASSSEDRGEQFF	TGTGCCAGCAGTTCCGAGGACAGGGGGGAGCAGTTCTTC
-	TRBJ2-7	TRBV10-3	many	CAISGRTASSYEQYF	TGTGCCATCAGTGGACGGACAGCGTCGTCCTACGAGCAGTACTTC
-	TRBJ1-2	TRBV7-2	-	CASSLNSAYGYTF	TGTGCCAGCAGCTTAAACAGCGCCTATGGCTACACCTTC
-	TRBJ1-6	TRBV4-3	few	CASSQEMRWGNSPLHF	TGCGCCAGCAGCCAAGAAATGAGGTGGGGAAATTCACCCCTCCACTTT
-	TRBJ2-3	TRBV7-9	many	CASSLVGADTQYF	TGTGCCAGCAGCTTAGTAGGGGCAGATACGCAGTATTTT
TRBD1	TRBJ1-2	TRBV20-1	many	CSARDQGDYGYTF	TGCAGTGCTAGAGACCAGGGGGACTATGGCTACACCTTC
TRBD1	TRBJ1-2	TRBV20-1	few	CSAHNRDRALHGYTF	TGCAGTGCTCATAATCGGGACAGGGCACTTCATGGCTACACCTTC
-	TRBJ1-6	TRBV12-3/TRBV12-4	-	CASSLGLLWDSPLHF	TGTGCCAGCAGTTTGGGCCTATTGTGGGATTCACCCCTCCACTTT
TRBD2	TRBJ2-3	TRBV27	-	CASSPSTSGATDTQYF	TGTGCCAGCAGTCCCTCGACTAGCGGGGCCACAGATACGCAGTATTTT
-	TRBJ1-2	TRBV15	-	CATSSIRGSITNYGYTF	TGTGCCACCAGCAGCATACGGGGTTCGATTACTAACTATGGCTACACCTTC
TRBD2	TRBJ2-3	TRBV7-9	few	CASSNLAGGTDTQYF	TGTGCCAGCAGCAACCTAGCGGGGGGCACAGATACGCAGTATTTT
-	TRBJ1-1	TRBV7-3	-	CASSLMGGTEAFF	TGTGCCAGCAGCTTAATGGGAGGGACTGAAGCTTTCTTT
-	TRBJ2-1	TRBV10-3	few	CAISEGVRSYNEQFF	TGTGCCATCAGTGAGGGGGTTCGCTCCTACAATGAGCAGTTCTTC
-	TRBJ1-1	TRBV29-1	-	CSVIGQLMNTEAFF	TGCAGCGTTATCGGACAGCTGATGAACACTGAAGCTTTCTTT
TRBD2	TRBJ2-5	TRBV12-3/TRBV12-4	once	CASSSPLERGGETQYF	TGTGCCAGCAGTTCGCCATTGGAGCGGGGGGGAGAGACCCAGTACTTC
-	TRBJ2-5	TRBV6-6	-	CASSFRDQGKTQYF	TGTGCCAGCAGTTTCCGGGACCAAGGGAAGACCCAGTACTTC
-	TRBJ2-1	TRBV6-5	-	CASSWGRVGDEQFF	TGTGCCAGCAGTTGGGGTAGGGTTGGGGATGAGCAGTTCTTC
-	TRBJ2-2	TRBV7-2	-	CASSLGPAGGSTGELFF	TGTGCCAGCAGCTTAGGTCCGGCAGGGGGGAGCACCGGGGAGCTGTTTTTT
-	TRBJ2-5	TRBV18	many	CASSPQSGQETQYF	TGTGCCAGCTCACCACAGAGCGGCCAAGAGACCCAGTACTTC
-	TRBJ1-2	TRBV9	-	CASSVMGSGYTF	TGTGCCAGCAGCGTAATGGGATCCGGCTACACCTTC